This paragraph reports one TCR beta chain. The data originate from a study of T cell responses to AZD1222 COVID-19 vaccine. Sequencing used immunoSEQ multiplex PCR; TCRdb keeps in-frame clones, though not all of them. This table holds about 150,000 clones, about nine tenths found once. The CDR3 consists of 14 residues. The V end lost 1 base, the J end lost 6 bases, and 9 bases lay between the germline ends. The germline CDR1 and CDR2 sequences are SGHDN and FVKESK. The sample consisted of peripheral blood, taken 28 days after the second AZD1222 dose. This TCR came from an adult who received the AZD1222 COVID-19 vaccine. The chain employs TRBV14 and TRBJ1-4; D is uncertain. CDR3: CASSQGGGYEKLFF. As DNA, the CDR3 is TGTGCCAGCAGCCAAGGCGGAGGTTATGAAAAACTGTTTTTT.